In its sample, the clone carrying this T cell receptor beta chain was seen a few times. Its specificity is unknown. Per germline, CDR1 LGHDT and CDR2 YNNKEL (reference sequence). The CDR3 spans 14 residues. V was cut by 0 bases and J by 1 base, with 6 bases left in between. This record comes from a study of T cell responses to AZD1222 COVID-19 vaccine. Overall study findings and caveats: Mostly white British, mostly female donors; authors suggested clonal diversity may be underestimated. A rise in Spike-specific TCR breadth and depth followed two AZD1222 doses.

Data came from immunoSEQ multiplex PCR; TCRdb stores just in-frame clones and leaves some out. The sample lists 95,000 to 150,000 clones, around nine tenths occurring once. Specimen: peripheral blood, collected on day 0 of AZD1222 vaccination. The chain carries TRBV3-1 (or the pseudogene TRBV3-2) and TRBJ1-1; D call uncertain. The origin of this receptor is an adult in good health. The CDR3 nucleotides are TGTGCCAGCAGCCAAGAACATTCGAACACTGAAGCTTTCTTT. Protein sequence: CASSQEHSNTEAFF.